The entry below describes one T cell receptor beta chain. This clonotype was seen many times. The antigen it binds to is not known. It has no much larger one-base neighbor in the sample; base qualities were not kept. Inclusive of the bounding cysteine and phenylalanine, the CDR3 is 17 residues long. The DNA shown is the 51-base CDR3, in frame from base 1. Per the germline V gene, LGHNA is the CDR1 and YNFKEQ is the CDR2. The junction shows trimming of 0 bases on V and 1 base on J, plus 13 bases between the germline ends. The data stem from a study (dated by TCRdb to about 2013). These reads were obtained on an Illumina Genome Analyzer IIx. TCRdb cleaned the public reads at Q25 with fastp, built clones with MiXCR and kept in-frame beta chains. Under each unique CDR3 protein, matching rows form one entry showing the most common genes and DNA. The sample table shows nearly 15,000 distinct CDR3 sequences, and approximately 34% are seen once. The ten largest clonotypes hold around 16% of the sample.

Sequenced input: blood. The TCR originated in a human donor. In this chain, TRBV4-2 is recombined with TRBJ2-1, and perhaps TRBD2 as D gene, on 6 matching bases. This receptor has the CDR3 CASSQDIGLASYNEQFF. The base sequence is TGTGCCAGCAGCCAAGATATCGGGCTAGCGTCCTACAATGAGCAGTTCTTC.